This is a list of T cell receptor beta chains from one sample in a study of cytotoxic CD8 clonotypes in ibrutinib-treated CLL. Sequencing was performed with immunoSEQ multiplex PCR; in TCRdb, only in-frame clones are kept and a portion is missing. The data show some 17,000 clones, with roughly four fifths seen just once and approximately 15% held by the top ten. The sequencing here drew on PBMCs, taken before ibrutinib treatment. The receptors here all came from a human donor with chronic lymphocytic leukemia. Each CDR3 is given with its conserved first and last residue. D genes are given only for firm matches. Only some rows state a clone size, as once, few, many or a class for expanded clones.

J gene,CDR3 length,clone size,D gene,V gene,CDR3 protein,CDR3 DNA
TRBJ2-5,13,NA,NA,TRBV7-3,CASSRSLKETQYF,TGTGCCAGCAGCCGATCCTTGAAGGAGACCCAGTACTTC
TRBJ1-1,15,NA,NA,TRBV28,CASSYGQLKNTEAFF,TGTGCCAGCAGTTACGGACAACTAAAGAACACTGAAGCTTTCTTT
TRBJ2-7,13,NA,NA,TRBV7-2,CASSFSGMGEQYF,TGTGCCAGCAGCTTTTCAGGGATGGGAGAGCAGTACTTC
TRBJ2-7,14,NA,NA,TRBV19,CASSIREDGVAQYF,TGTGCCAGTAGTATAAGGGAGGATGGAGTGGCGCAGTACTTC
TRBJ1-5,14,few,NA,TRBV7-4,CASTSRGGNQPQHF,TGTGCCAGCACCTCGCGCGGGGGAAATCAGCCCCAGCATTTT
TRBJ2-1,13,NA,NA,TRBV19,CASSTTPYNEQFF,TGTGCCAGTAGTACCACCCCCTACAATGAGCAGTTCTTC
TRBJ2-1,15,once,NA,TRBV4-3,CASSRTETFHNEQFF,TGCGCCAGCAGTCGGACGGAGACCTTCCACAATGAGCAGTTCTTC
TRBJ2-1,12,NA,NA,TRBV6-6,CASSYSNDEQFF,TGTGCCAGCAGTTACTCGAATGATGAGCAGTTCTTC
TRBJ2-2,16,NA,TRBD1,TRBV18,CASSPALGQGSGELFF,TGTGCCAGCTCACCGGCTCTGGGACAGGGTTCCGGGGAGCTGTTTTTT
TRBJ1-5,13,NA,NA,TRBV19,CASSFRGQQPQHF,TGTGCCAGTAGTTTCAGGGGCCAACAGCCCCAGCATTTT
TRBJ1-5,14,NA,NA,TRBV7-9,CASSRDGSNQPQHF,TGTGCCAGCAGCAGGGACGGTAGCAATCAGCCCCAGCATTTT
TRBJ2-6,17,once,NA,TRBV19,CASSDDRLPSGANVLTF,TGTGCCAGTAGCGATGACAGGTTGCCCTCTGGGGCCAACGTCCTGACTTTC
TRBJ2-3,15,NA,NA,TRBV5-1,CASSFGGPAGDTQYF,TGCGCCAGCAGCTTCGGTGGTCCGGCGGGAGATACGCAGTATTTT
TRBJ2-1,15,NA,TRBD2,TRBV5-4,CASSLVTSGGNEQFF,TGTGCCAGCAGCTTGGTAACTAGCGGGGGCAATGAGCAGTTCTTC
TRBJ2-3,15,NA,TRBD1,TRBV29-1,CSVGNGQGFLWTQYF,TGCAGCGTTGGAAATGGACAGGGGTTTCTATGGACGCAGTATTTT
TRBJ2-7,16,NA,TRBD1,TRBV14,CASSQHSGGSSYEQYF,TGTGCCAGCAGCCAACATTCAGGGGGTAGCTCCTACGAGCAGTACTTC
TRBJ2-7,14,NA,TRBD1,TRBV5-6,CASSPGQGSYEQYF,TGTGCCAGCAGCCCGGGACAGGGCTCCTACGAGCAGTACTTC
TRBJ2-1,9,NA,NA,TRBV21-1,CATIHEQFF,TGTGCCACCATTCATGAGCAGTTCTTC
TRBJ2-1,11,NA,NA,TRBV20-1,CSQRNSYEQFF,TGCAGTCAACGAAATAGTTATGAGCAGTTCTTC
TRBJ2-2,17,NA,TRBD2,TRBV28,CASSSAATSSVSGELFF,TGTGCCAGCAGTTCCGCAGCGACTAGCTCTGTGTCCGGGGAGCTGTTTTTT
TRBJ1-2,14,NA,NA,TRBV14,CASSQDRRPYGYTF,TGTGCCAGCAGCCAAGATCGGAGACCCTATGGCTACACCTTC
TRBJ1-1,16,NA,NA,TRBV21-1,CASSKGIELENTEAFF,TGTGCCAGCAGCAAAGGTATAGAGTTGGAGAACACTGAAGCTTTCTTT
TRBJ2-7,15,NA,NA,TRBV28,CASRQTGTALYEQYF,TGTGCCAGCAGACAAACCGGGACGGCGCTCTACGAGCAGTACTTC
TRBJ2-1,15,NA,TRBD1,TRBV28,CASSGEGQGNNEQFF,TGTGCCAGCAGTGGTGAGGGACAGGGAAACAATGAGCAGTTCTTC
TRBJ2-7,17,NA,TRBD2,TRBV19,CASSIAPGLGSSYEQYF,TGTGCCAGTAGTATAGCGCCGGGACTAGGGAGCTCCTACGAGCAGTACTTC
TRBJ1-1,16,NA,NA,TRBV21-1,CASSFEKGLTNTEAFF,TGTGCCAGCAGCTTTGAGAAGGGTTTAACTAACACTGAAGCTTTCTTT
TRBJ1-1,16,once,NA,TRBV28,CASSLAVSAGYTEAFF,TGTGCCAGCAGTTTGGCCGTCTCTGCCGGCTACACTGAAGCTTTCTTT
TRBJ2-7,15,NA,TRBD2,TRBV9,CASSFGGELTYEQYF,TGTGCCAGCAGCTTCGGGGGGGAGTTAACCTACGAGCAGTACTTC
TRBJ2-3,15,NA,NA,TRBV2,CASSGFQDYTDTQYF,TGTGCCAGCAGTGGGTTCCAAGATTACACAGATACGCAGTATTTT
TRBJ1-4,13,NA,NA,TRBV7-8,CASSLRRVGKLFF,TGTGCCAGCAGCTTAAGGAGAGTGGGGAAACTGTTTTTT
TRBJ1-3,11,NA,NA,TRBV9,CASKGGNTIYF,TGTGCCAGCAAAGGAGGGAACACCATATATTTT
TRBJ2-5,11,NA,NA,TRBV28,CASNRRETQYF,TGTGCCAGCAACAGACGGGAGACCCAGTACTTC
TRBJ2-3,15,NA,NA,TRBV28,CASSFGQGSTDTQYF,TGTGCCAGCAGTTTTGGGCAGGGGAGCACAGATACGCAGTATTTT